This T cell receptor (beta chain) was observed in a study of Graves' ophthalmopathy and Graves' hyperthyroidism. This clonotype was counted a single time. Using RNA transcripts, the TCR beta CDR3 regions were amplified. An initial RT-PCR round employing HTBI primers preceded a second-round multiplex PCR. TCRdb fed the multiplex PCR reads into MiXCR, producing one record per CDR3 protein. The data contain 400,000 to 500,000 distinct CDR3 sequences, around a fifth of them singletons. V gave up 2 bases and J gave up 10 bases; unmatched junction bases: 7. The germline V gene has CDR1 SEHNR and CDR2 FQNEAQ (reference sequence). This CDR3 has 13 amino acids.

The specimen sequenced was peripheral blood. The clonotype originates from a woman aged 18 to 35 with stable Graves' hyperthyroidism. The gene calls are TRBV7-9 and TRBJ2-7; 8 nucleotides line up with TRBD1. CDR3 coding DNA: TGTGCCAGCAGCTTAAAGACAGGGGCAGGTCAGTACTTC. Translation: CASSLKTGAGQYF.